A selection of T cell receptor beta chains follows, all from one sample in a study of blood T cell repertoires in COVID-19. The table came from immunoSEQ multiplex PCR; TCRdb's copy has only in-frame clones and leaves some out. The profile shows under 300,000 clones, 80% to 90% of them singletons. The specimen sequenced was PBMCs or T cells enriched from blood (not recorded which). These receptors were collected from a man aged 40-55 years who had recovered from COVID-19. Both conserved end residues are part of each CDR3. A D gene is named only where the DNA matches it firmly. Size is stated for part of the rows, as once, few or many counts, or as a class when the clone is expanded.

CDR3: CASSPDRESGYGYTF
DNA: TGCGCCAGCAGCCCGGACAGGGAAAGTGGCTATGGCTACACCTTC
D: TRBD1
size: .
J: TRBJ1-2
V: TRBV4-3

CDR3: CAWRVPRGGGDYEQYF
DNA: TGTGCCTGGAGAGTTCCGCGCGGAGGGGGGGACTACGAGCAGTACTTC
D: .
size: .
J: TRBJ2-7
V: TRBV30

CDR3: CASSFREITGELFF
DNA: TGTGCCAGCAGTTTTCGGGAGATTACCGGGGAGCTGTTTTTT
D: .
size: .
J: TRBJ2-2
V: TRBV28

CDR3: CASSSGGASYEQYF
DNA: TGTGCCAGCAGCTCAGGGGGAGCAAGCTACGAGCAGTACTTC
D: TRBD1
size: .
J: TRBJ2-7
V: TRBV13

CDR3: CASSPLGGTQYF
DNA: TGTGCCAGCAGCCCCCTAGGGGGTACGCAGTATTTT
D: .
size: .
J: TRBJ2-3
V: TRBV4-2

CDR3: CASWTGPLASHGYTF
DNA: TGTGCCAGCTGGACAGGGCCTCTAGCCTCTCATGGCTACACCTTC
D: TRBD1
size: .
J: TRBJ1-2
V: TRBV6-5

CDR3: CASRGGGTGPYEQYF
DNA: TGTGCCAGCAGGGGCGGTGGTACAGGGCCCTACGAGCAGTACTTC
D: .
size: .
J: TRBJ2-7
V: TRBV28

CDR3: CASSWTSRTDTQYF
DNA: TGTGCCAGCAGCTGGACTAGTCGCACAGATACGCAGTATTTT
D: TRBD2
size: .
J: TRBJ2-3
V: TRBV7-2

CDR3: CASSSGELSEAFF
DNA: TGTGCCAGCTCCTCGGGGGAGTTGTCTGAAGCTTTCTTT
D: .
size: once
J: TRBJ1-1
V: TRBV6-5

CDR3: CASSDETGLDYGYTF
DNA: TGTGCCAGCAGCGATGAGACAGGGCTTGACTATGGCTACACCTTC
D: TRBD1
size: once
J: TRBJ1-2
V: TRBV9

CDR3: CATSDSYLGYQGGYTF
DNA: TGTGCCACCAGTGATTCTTACTTGGGGTACCAGGGAGGCTACACCTTC
D: .
size: .
J: TRBJ1-2
V: TRBV24-1

CDR3: CASRRRDFRQYF
DNA: TGTGCCAGCAGGAGGAGAGACTTTAGGCAGTACTTC
D: .
size: .
J: TRBJ2-7
V: TRBV2

CDR3: CASSDSRPSEAFF
DNA: TGTGCCAGCAGTGATTCGCGTCCCTCTGAAGCTTTCTTT
D: .
size: .
J: TRBJ1-1
V: TRBV2

CDR3: CASSQDLIVSYNEQFF
DNA: TGTGCCAGCAGCCAAGATTTGATAGTATCCTACAATGAGCAGTTCTTC
D: .
size: .
J: TRBJ2-1
V: TRBV3-1/TRBV3-2

CDR3: CASSIWKGVTDTQYF
DNA: TGTGCCAGTAGTATATGGAAGGGGGTCACAGATACGCAGTATTTT
D: .
size: .
J: TRBJ2-3
V: TRBV19

CDR3: CASSLGRPYGGPYNEQFF
DNA: TGTGCCAGCAGCTTAGGTCGACCCTACGGGGGGCCCTACAATGAGCAGTTCTTC
D: .
size: .
J: TRBJ2-1
V: TRBV11-3

CDR3: CASSQQDTALNYGYTF
DNA: TGTGCCAGCTCACAACAAGACACCGCCTTAAACTATGGCTACACCTTC
D: .
size: .
J: TRBJ1-2
V: TRBV18

CDR3: CASSGFLELSTGGELFF
DNA: TGTGCCAGCAGCGGGTTTTTAGAACTTTCGACTGGCGGGGAGCTGTTTTTT
D: .
size: .
J: TRBJ2-2
V: TRBV3-1/TRBV3-2

CDR3: CASSVAERERETQYF
DNA: TGTGCCAGCAGCGTAGCCGAGCGGGAGCGAGAGACCCAGTACTTC
D: TRBD2
size: .
J: TRBJ2-5
V: TRBV9

CDR3: CASSEVTAYEQYF
DNA: TGTGCCAGCAGTGAGGTTACTGCCTACGAGCAGTACTTC
D: .
size: .
J: TRBJ2-7
V: TRBV6-1

CDR3: CAWSVDRTSHSPLHF
DNA: TGTGCCTGGAGTGTCGACAGGACTTCCCATTCACCCCTCCACTTT
D: .
size: .
J: TRBJ1-6
V: TRBV30

CDR3: CASSWGDSGTTEAFF
DNA: TGTGCCAGCAGTTGGGGGGACAGTGGGACCACTGAAGCTTTCTTT
D: TRBD1
size: .
J: TRBJ1-1
V: TRBV27

CDR3: CASTGQLNTEAFF
DNA: TGTGCCAGCACGGGACAGCTGAACACTGAAGCTTTCTTT
D: TRBD1
size: once
J: TRBJ1-1
V: TRBV18

CDR3: CASSLSTSGGAYNEQFF
DNA: TGCGCCAGCAGCTTGTCGACAAGCGGGGGGGCATACAATGAGCAGTTCTTC
D: TRBD2
size: once
J: TRBJ2-1
V: TRBV5-1

CDR3: CASRSSGSSYEQYF
DNA: TGTGCCAGCAGATCCAGCGGAAGCTCCTACGAGCAGTACTTC
D: .
size: once
J: TRBJ2-7
V: TRBV7-9

CDR3: CASSEARVGSNQPQHF
DNA: TGTGCCAGCAGTGAAGCGAGGGTAGGTAGCAATCAGCCCCAGCATTTT
D: .
size: once
J: TRBJ1-5
V: TRBV2

CDR3: CASTGQSVGGNQPQHF
DNA: TGTGCCAGCACGGGACAGTCAGTCGGTGGCAATCAGCCCCAGCATTTT
D: TRBD1
size: .
J: TRBJ1-5
V: TRBV2

CDR3: CASSIDTGQGSFTEAFF
DNA: TGTGCCAGTAGTATAGATACGGGACAGGGATCGTTCACTGAAGCTTTCTTT
D: TRBD1
size: .
J: TRBJ1-1
V: TRBV19

CDR3: CASSQLRDRGPQEPQHF
DNA: TGCGCCAGCAGCCAACTTCGGGACAGGGGACCCCAGGAGCCCCAGCATTTT
D: TRBD1
size: .
J: TRBJ1-5
V: TRBV4-1

CDR3: CASSPRGLAGGLYEQYF
DNA: TGTGCCAGCAGCCCCCGAGGACTAGCGGGAGGGCTCTACGAGCAGTACTTC
D: TRBD2
size: .
J: TRBJ2-7
V: TRBV3-1/TRBV3-2

CDR3: CASSRPLASTYNEQFF
DNA: TGTGCCAGCAGCCGTCCTCTAGCGTCGACCTACAATGAGCAGTTCTTC
D: .
size: .
J: TRBJ2-1
V: TRBV3-1/TRBV3-2

CDR3: CASSWTSGVAGELFF
DNA: TGTGCCAGCAGCTGGACTAGCGGGGTTGCCGGGGAGCTGTTTTTT
D: TRBD2
size: .
J: TRBJ2-2
V: TRBV11-1

CDR3: CASSPLLAGVRETQYF
DNA: TGTGCCAGCAGTCCCTTGCTAGCGGGAGTGAGAGAGACCCAGTACTTC
D: TRBD2
size: .
J: TRBJ2-5
V: TRBV28

CDR3: CATYPGFNQPQHF
DNA: TGTGCCACCTATCCAGGGTTCAATCAGCCCCAGCATTTT
D: .
size: once
J: TRBJ1-5
V: TRBV19

CDR3: CASSQFEQGGQPQHF
DNA: TGTGCCAGCAGCCAATTTGAACAGGGCGGACAGCCCCAGCATTTT
D: .
size: .
J: TRBJ1-5
V: TRBV16

CDR3: CASSPGGNSPLHF
DNA: TGTGCCAGCAGCCCAGGGGGTAATTCACCCCTCCACTTT
D: TRBD1
size: once
J: TRBJ1-6
V: TRBV7-9

CDR3: CASSLTAEANTEAFF
DNA: TGTGCCAGCAGCTTAACAGCTGAAGCGAACACTGAAGCTTTCTTT
D: .
size: .
J: TRBJ1-1
V: TRBV7-3

CDR3: CASSFGGGPSYNEQFF
DNA: TGTGCCAGCAGCTTCGGGGGAGGGCCATCCTACAATGAGCAGTTCTTC
D: TRBD2
size: .
J: TRBJ2-1
V: TRBV5-4

CDR3: CASSALFGIRGNTEAFF
DNA: TGTGCCAGCAGCGCCCTTTTCGGGATTCGGGGGAACACTGAAGCTTTCTTT
D: .
size: .
J: TRBJ1-1
V: TRBV9

CDR3: CASSRTKRGGLYEQFF
DNA: TGCGCCAGCAGCCGGACAAAGCGGGGGGGCCTTTATGAGCAGTTCTTC
D: TRBD2
size: .
J: TRBJ2-1
V: TRBV5-1

CDR3: CASSLGQGGEQYF
DNA: TGCGCCAGCAGCTTGGGACAGGGCGGCGAGCAGTACTTC
D: TRBD1
size: .
J: TRBJ2-7
V: TRBV4-1

CDR3: CASSKVGVRGYF
DNA: TGTGCCAGCAGCAAAGTTGGGGTCCGGGGATATTTT
D: .
size: .
J: TRBJ2-3
V: TRBV21-1

CDR3: CASSLSRVNSTYEQYF
DNA: TGTGCCAGCAGTTTAAGCAGGGTTAATTCAACCTACGAGCAGTACTTC
D: .
size: .
J: TRBJ2-7
V: TRBV28

CDR3: CASSPNPQSSYNSPLHF
DNA: TGTGCCAGCAGTCCCAATCCACAGAGCTCCTATAATTCACCCCTCCACTTT
D: .
size: .
J: TRBJ1-6
V: TRBV6-6

CDR3: CASSPLTLNTEAFF
DNA: TGTGCCAGCAGCCCCCTGACTTTAAACACTGAAGCTTTCTTT
D: .
size: .
J: TRBJ1-1
V: TRBV4-2

CDR3: CASSQDSGNSPLHF
DNA: TGTGCCAGCAGCCAAGATTCGGGGAATTCACCCCTCCACTTT
D: .
size: .
J: TRBJ1-6
V: TRBV4-2

CDR3: CASSLSGTMGFQNQPQHF
DNA: TGTGCCAGCAGTTTGAGCGGGACAATGGGATTTCAGAATCAGCCCCAGCATTTT
D: .
size: .
J: TRBJ1-5
V: TRBV27

CDR3: CASTPGQGYGYTF
DNA: TGTGCCAGCACCCCGGGACAGGGGTACGGCTACACCTTC
D: TRBD1
size: .
J: TRBJ1-2
V: TRBV27

CDR3: CSVESSDYEQYF
DNA: TGCAGCGTTGAGTCTAGCGACTACGAGCAGTACTTC
D: .
size: many
J: TRBJ2-7
V: TRBV29-1

CDR3: CASSRPGTGVGNEQFF
DNA: TGTGCCAGCAGTCGTCCCGGGACAGGGGTGGGCAATGAGCAGTTCTTC
D: TRBD1
size: .
J: TRBJ2-1
V: TRBV6-2/TRBV6-3

CDR3: CASSLSGGVDTEAFF
DNA: TGTGCCAGCAGTTTATCGGGGGGGGTCGACACTGAAGCTTTCTTT
D: .
size: .
J: TRBJ1-1
V: TRBV27

CDR3: CASRPPGQGATGELFF
DNA: TGTGCCAGCAGGCCCCCGGGACAGGGTGCCACCGGGGAGCTGTTTTTT
D: TRBD1
size: .
J: TRBJ2-2
V: TRBV6-6

CDR3: CASSLGRQGAINYGYTF
DNA: TGTGCCAGCAGCTTAGGGCGACAGGGGGCTATTAACTATGGCTACACCTTC
D: TRBD1
size: .
J: TRBJ1-2
V: TRBV7-2

CDR3: CASSRTSGGYNEQFF
DNA: TGTGCCAGCAGCCGGACTAGCGGGGGGTACAATGAGCAGTTCTTC
D: TRBD2
size: once
J: TRBJ2-1
V: TRBV7-3

CDR3: CASNREGTTYGYTF
DNA: TGTGCCAGCAACAGGGAGGGGACTACCTATGGCTACACCTTC
D: .
size: few
J: TRBJ1-2
V: TRBV3-1/TRBV3-2